Listed below are T cell receptor beta chains from one sample, sequenced in a study of CD8 T cells in ankylosing spondylitis. TCRdb re-called the 5' RACE reads through MiXCR, storing one row per CDR3 protein. The sample has about 240,000 distinct CDR3 sequences, approximately 9% seen once. Sequenced sample: blood, either unsorted or a sorted T cell fraction (not recorded which). Receptors were obtained from a male donor with ankylosing spondylitis or in good health (not recorded which). Each CDR3 is given with its conserved first and last residue. The D gene is left open where the match is weak. The size entry is marked missing in some rows and otherwise reads once, few, many or a size class.

v_call	clone_size	j_call	d_call	cdr3_aa	cdr3_nt
TRBV12-3/TRBV12-4	many	TRBJ2-1	-	CASSLIDGYYNEQFF	TGTGCCAGCAGTTTAATAGACGGGTACTACAATGAGCAGTTCTTC
TRBV12-3/TRBV12-4	many	TRBJ2-7	TRBD2	CASSRGLPYEQYF	TGTGCCAGCAGTCGGGGACTACCTTACGAGCAGTACTTC
TRBV7-2	many	TRBJ2-7	-	CASSLQDWSYEQYF	TGTGCCAGCAGCTTACAGGACTGGTCCTACGAGCAGTACTTC
TRBV15	-	TRBJ2-7	TRBD2	CATKGTSGSTEQYF	TGTGCCACAAAGGGGACTAGCGGGAGCACTGAGCAGTACTTC
TRBV12-3/TRBV12-4	many	TRBJ2-1	-	CASSLALGGHEQFF	TGTGCCAGCAGTTTAGCCCTTGGAGGTCATGAGCAGTTCTTC
TRBV12-3/TRBV12-4	few	TRBJ1-1	-	CASSRRTKNTEAFF	TGTGCCAGCAGCCGGCGGACTAAGAACACTGAAGCTTTCTTT
TRBV2	many	TRBJ2-7	-	CASGFGRPRYEQYF	TGTGCCAGCGGTTTTGGACGCCCTCGATACGAGCAGTACTTC
TRBV20-1	many	TRBJ2-1	TRBD2	CSALVASGYNEQFF	TGCAGTGCCCTTGTGGCTAGCGGGTACAATGAGCAGTTCTTC
TRBV7-2	many	TRBJ2-7	-	CASSLPQAYEQYF	TGTGCCAGCAGCTTACCTCAAGCCTACGAGCAGTACTTC
TRBV27	few	TRBJ2-5	TRBD1	CASSRQGARKETQYF	TGTGCCAGCAGTCGACAGGGGGCGCGAAAGGAGACCCAGTACTTC
TRBV12-3/TRBV12-4	-	TRBJ1-1	-	CASINTGDLMRTEAFF	TGTGCCAGCATTAATACAGGCGACCTCATGAGGACTGAAGCTTTCTTT
TRBV12-3/TRBV12-4	many	TRBJ1-5	-	CASSTRAPLQPQHF	TGTGCCAGCAGTACACGGGCGCCACTTCAGCCCCAGCATTTT
TRBV29-1	many	TRBJ2-1	-	CSVAPGVSGTGNEQFF	TGCAGCGTTGCCCCTGGGGTAAGCGGTACGGGCAATGAGCAGTTCTTC
TRBV6-5	-	TRBJ2-5	-	CASSYSLTWETQYF	TGTGCCAGCAGCTACTCCTTAACTTGGGAGACCCAGTACTTC
TRBV5-5	many	TRBJ2-2	-	CASSSPGAGELFF	TGTGCCAGCAGCTCTCCGGGGGCCGGGGAGCTGTTTTTT
TRBV24-1	-	TRBJ2-7	-	CATSDYQRGEDYEQYF	TGTGCCACCAGTGACTATCAAAGGGGAGAGGACTACGAGCAGTACTTC
TRBV4-2	-	TRBJ2-7	TRBD1	CASSQSPVGTGTWGQYF	TGTGCCAGCAGCCAAAGTCCTGTAGGGACAGGGACTTGGGGGCAGTACTTC
TRBV7-9	few	TRBJ2-1	-	CASSGGTKGGNEQFF	TGTGCCAGCAGCGGAGGGACTAAGGGGGGGAATGAGCAGTTCTTC
TRBV14	many	TRBJ2-2	-	CASSQVYGTGELFF	TGTGCCAGCAGCCAAGTTTACGGCACCGGGGAGCTGTTTTTT
TRBV20-1	many	TRBJ2-7	-	CSATDGFYEQYF	TGCAGTGCCACTGACGGGTTTTACGAGCAGTACTTC
TRBV6-5	many	TRBJ1-1	TRBD1	CASSSRTGQTEAFF	TGTGCCAGCAGTTCCCGGACAGGGCAGACTGAAGCTTTCTTT
TRBV5-1	many	TRBJ2-5	TRBD2	CASSSPGLAGQETQYF	TGCGCCAGCAGCTCTCCGGGACTAGCGGGGCAAGAGACCCAGTACTTC
TRBV6-5	many	TRBJ2-7	-	CASSYSRGSEQYF	TGTGCCAGCAGTTACTCTCGGGGTAGCGAGCAGTACTTC
TRBV20-1	few	TRBJ2-1	-	CSARDGPAAFQFF	TGCAGTGCTAGAGACGGGCCAGCGGCATTCCAGTTCTTC
TRBV24-1	-	TRBJ2-2	-	CATGGVTNTGELFF	TGTGCCACCGGAGGGGTAACGAACACCGGGGAGCTGTTTTTT
TRBV7-2	-	TRBJ1-2	-	CASSSQGTSSHGYTF	TGTGCCAGCAGCTCCCAGGGGACCTCCTCCCATGGCTACACCTTC
TRBV20-1	-	TRBJ1-5	-	CCARRRRGPQPQHF	TGCTGTGCTCGCCGGAGGCGGGGCCCTCAGCCCCAGCATTTT
TRBV29-1	many	TRBJ2-1	TRBD1	CSVVYRGYNEQFF	TGCAGCGTTGTCTACAGGGGCTACAATGAGCAGTTCTTC